The T cell receptor beta chain under discussion was sequenced for a study of blood T cell repertoires in COVID-19. Data came from immunoSEQ multiplex PCR; TCRdb stores just in-frame clones and leaves some out. Here the sample spans about 97,000 clones, about 83% being singletons. The CDR3 spans 13 residues. After removal of 7 bases from V and 8 bases from J, the junction contained 8 bases not matched to a gene. Germline V gene sequence: CDR1 SQVTM, CDR2 ANQGSEA. Source material: peripheral blood. V and J are TRBV29-1 and TRBJ1-4; 9 bases agree with TRBD1. The receptor's source is a human donor in a cohort sampled during active COVID-19. CDR3 sequence reads: CSAQGAVGEKLFF. CDR3 DNA sequence: TGCAGCGCACAGGGGGCGGTTGGGGAAAAACTGTTTTTT. The complete variable domain, with remaining parts taken from reference TRBV29-1 and TRBJ1-4, reads SAVISQKPSRDICQRGTSLTIQCQVDSQVTMMFWYRQQPGQSLTLIATANQGSEATYESGFVIDKFPISRPNLTFSTLTVSNMSPEDSSIYLCSAQGAVGEKLFFGSGTQLSVL.